This T cell receptor (beta chain) is from a study of T cells in Graves' hyperthyroidism and ophthalmopathy. At least ten counts were recorded for this clonotype. These patients, aged 18 to 65, had recently diagnosed hyperthyroidism lasting under 2 months. The source material, RNA transcripts, was used to amplify TCR beta CDR3 regions. The HTBI primer set served for first-round RT-PCR of the TCR CDR3. Each CDR3 protein is one row after TCRdb ran MiXCR on the multiplex PCR reads. The data contain some 800,000 distinct CDR3 sequences, approximately 40% of them singletons. The V gene lost 2 bases and the J gene lost 4 bases, with 8 bases spanning the gap. The germline V gene encodes CDR1 ENHRY and CDR2 SYGVKD. The CDR3 runs 13 residues.

What was sequenced was blood. This chain joins TRBV10-3 and TRBJ2-5; no firm D call. The receptor comes from a man aged 18-30 years with Graves' hyperthyroidism. CDR3 amino acids: CAISEPYTETQYF. CDR3 nucleotide sequence: TGTGCCATCAGTGAGCCCTATACAGAGACCCAGTACTTC.